This TCR beta chain is from a study of shared clonotypes between healthy human individuals. Overall study context: A few men and a couple of women, aged 18 to 49, were donors.

Method: immunoSEQ multiplex PCR; TCRdb's copy keeps in-frame clones and lacks some. The repertoire includes hundreds of thousands of clones, approximately 96% of them detected once, and 0.095% to 0.13% sits in the top ten. Study-wide points: How much donors shared clonotypes was expected to be affected by sequencing depth.

Selected positively for CCR7 and CD45RO-negative, naive CD8 cells excluded terminally differentiated effector memory CD45RA+ cells. Germline CDR1 reads MDHEN; CDR2 reads SYDVKM. CDR3 length equals 16 residues. V lost 3 bases to trimming and J lost 2 bases, with 17 bases between them. Concerning this clone: Its specificity is unknown.

The rearrangement links TRBV28 to TRBJ2-7, with D perhaps matching TRBD2 (6 bases). The sequencing input was naive CD8+ T cells sorted from blood. The TCR comes from a young woman in good health. CDR3: CASSLEGGPITYEQYF. CDR3 in DNA: TGTGCCAGCAGTTTGGAGGGAGGTCCCATTACCTACGAGCAGTACTTC.